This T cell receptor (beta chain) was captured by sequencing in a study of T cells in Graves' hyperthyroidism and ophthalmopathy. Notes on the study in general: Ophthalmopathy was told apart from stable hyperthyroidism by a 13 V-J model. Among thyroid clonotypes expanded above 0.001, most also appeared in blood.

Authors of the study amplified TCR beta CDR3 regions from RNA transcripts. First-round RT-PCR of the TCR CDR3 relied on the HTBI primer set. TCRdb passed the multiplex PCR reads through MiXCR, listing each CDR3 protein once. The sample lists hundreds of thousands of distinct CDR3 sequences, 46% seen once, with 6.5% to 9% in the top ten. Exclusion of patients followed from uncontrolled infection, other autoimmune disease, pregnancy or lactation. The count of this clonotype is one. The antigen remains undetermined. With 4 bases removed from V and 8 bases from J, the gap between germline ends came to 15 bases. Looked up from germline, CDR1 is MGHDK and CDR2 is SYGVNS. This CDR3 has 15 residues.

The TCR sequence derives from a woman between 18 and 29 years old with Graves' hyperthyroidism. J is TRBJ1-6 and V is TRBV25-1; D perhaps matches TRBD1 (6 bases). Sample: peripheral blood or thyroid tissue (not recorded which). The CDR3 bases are TGTGCCAGCAGTGCCCTCGGGGGGCGCGATTCACCCCTCCACTTT. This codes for CASSALGGRDSPLHF.